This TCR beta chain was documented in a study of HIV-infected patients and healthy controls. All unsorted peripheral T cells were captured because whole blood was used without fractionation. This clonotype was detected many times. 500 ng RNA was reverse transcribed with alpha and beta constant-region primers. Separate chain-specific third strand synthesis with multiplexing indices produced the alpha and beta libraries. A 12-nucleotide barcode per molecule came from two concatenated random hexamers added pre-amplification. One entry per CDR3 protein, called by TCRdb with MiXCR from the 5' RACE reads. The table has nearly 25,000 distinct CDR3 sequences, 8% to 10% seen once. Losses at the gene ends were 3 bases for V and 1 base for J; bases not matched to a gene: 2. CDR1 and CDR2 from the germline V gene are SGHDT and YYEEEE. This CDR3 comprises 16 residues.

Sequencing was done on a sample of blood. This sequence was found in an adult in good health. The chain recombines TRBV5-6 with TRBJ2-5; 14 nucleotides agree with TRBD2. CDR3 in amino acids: CASSWGLAGAQETQYF. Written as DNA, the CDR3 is TGTGCCAGCAGCTGGGGACTAGCGGGGGCCCAAGAGACCCAGTACTTC.